This TCR beta chain was observed in a study of T cell repertoires in cytomegalovirus infection. On the study more broadly: Well-studied HLA-B-restricted CMV epitopes were used in the study alongside recently identified HLA-C-restricted ones.

V was clipped by 7 bases and J by 4 bases, with 8 bases between them. This CDR3 has 13 amino acids. CDR1 and CDR2 from the germline V gene are ENHRY and SYGVKD. Study-wide results and caveats: People with CMV and the relevant HLA were identified by cumulative public TCR beta family frequency.

This clonotype was seen more than once but under ten times. Its cognate antigen is unknown. Using its own MiXCR run on the reads, TCRdb lists one record per CDR3 protein. Seen here are fewer than 1,000,000 distinct CDR3 sequences, roughly 30% observed once, and the top ten hold around an eighth. The chain is built from TRBV10-3 and TRBJ2-6; the D is unclear. The sequence came from a human donor in good health (CMV status not recorded). Some clones in this sample may be carry-over from other donors' samples. The starting material was cultured CD8+ T cells from PBMCs, obtained from culture after CMV antigen stimulation. CDR3 protein: CAINPDGANVLTF. CDR3 coding DNA: TGTGCCATCAACCCTGACGGGGCCAACGTCCTGACTTTC.